This T cell receptor beta chain came from a study of blood T cell repertoires in COVID-19 (dated by TCRdb to about 2020). Regarding the study in general: Samples covering the acute and convalescent phases of COVID-19 were provided by collaborators in the United States, Italy and Spain. The prospective study material was composed of cDNA or gDNA derived from T cells, B-cell-depleted T cells, or PBMCs. Subjects who had been exposed to COVID-19, were actively infected with it, or had recovered from it provided the deeply sampled blood TCRbeta repertoires that made up the dataset. The repertoires were made available in a free public database intended to serve as a resource for research on the immune response to SARS-CoV-2. Samples came from the ongoing ImmuneRACE study (first 160 participants) plus 1,254 subjects from 6 global collaborators. Nearly every sample came with metadata listing a de-identified subject ID, COVID-19 status, age in years and sex. Where available, HLA class I and class II types were taken from metadata supplied by the sample provider and were not determined by assay-based typing.

TCRbeta CDR3 regions were amplified from genomic DNA by means of the immunoSEQ Assay, a bias-controlled multiplex PCR. In the original analysis: The number of nucleated cells in each sample was estimated from the amplification of reference gene primers within the assay. To quantify the absolute abundance of each unique TCRbeta CDR3 rearrangement, sequence reads were collapsed and filtered. For each sample, productive Simpson clonality was calculated as the square root of Simpson's diversity index across productive rearrangements. This immuneACCESS table, as held by TCRdb, lists in-frame sequences with V and J called but not all clones. Of the missing ones, under half trace to an unresolved V gene in checked studies; the others have no known cause. D and trimming were read from the DNA, whereas the V and J calls and clone size are those reported in that table. For this sample there are roughly 250,000 clones; just over 90% appear just once. The ten largest clones take up less than 2.5% of the sample.

General findings and caveats noted by the study authors: The amount of clinical and demographic metadata varied by source and participant and was provided uncurated.

As regards this clone: Its cognate antigen has yet to be identified. Nothing much larger sits one base from this clone, and base qualities are not available.

Enrolling through a virtual design, the prospective study's participants ranged in age from roughly 18 to 89 years and lived across some 23 United States geographic areas. In the prospective study, cohorts were assigned on the basis of participant-reported clinical history obtained from a screening survey and a study questionnaire. Recovered participants in ImmuneRACE Cohort 3 were defined as having two consecutive negative NP/OP PCR tests, clearance from a healthcare professional, or resolution of symptoms. Each participant in the prospective study had whole blood, serum and a nasopharyngeal or oropharyngeal swab collected by mobile phlebotomists. Additional blood draws and questionnaires over an approximately 2-month period could optionally be provided by prospective study participants. Prospective study blood samples were shipped either frozen or at room temperature before DNA extraction. The sequenced material came from PBMCs or T cells enriched from blood (not recorded which). The sequence derives from a woman between 18 and 30 years old who had recovered from COVID-19.

CDR3 region: CASSEEQGAGNEQFF. In nucleotides, the sequence is TGTGCCAGCAGTGAGGAACAGGGGGCGGGCAATGAGCAGTTCTTC. Recombination joined TRBV2 with TRBJ2-1, with 9 middle bases fitting TRBD1. Germline trimming: 3 bases from V, 6 bases from J; junction bases outside gene matches: 6. The cysteine opens and the phenylalanine closes a CDR3 of 15 amino acids. Only the CDR3 portion is preserved as DNA: 45 bases, with reading frame beginning at the first base. The germline V gene supplies CDR1 SNHLY and CDR2 FYNNEI.